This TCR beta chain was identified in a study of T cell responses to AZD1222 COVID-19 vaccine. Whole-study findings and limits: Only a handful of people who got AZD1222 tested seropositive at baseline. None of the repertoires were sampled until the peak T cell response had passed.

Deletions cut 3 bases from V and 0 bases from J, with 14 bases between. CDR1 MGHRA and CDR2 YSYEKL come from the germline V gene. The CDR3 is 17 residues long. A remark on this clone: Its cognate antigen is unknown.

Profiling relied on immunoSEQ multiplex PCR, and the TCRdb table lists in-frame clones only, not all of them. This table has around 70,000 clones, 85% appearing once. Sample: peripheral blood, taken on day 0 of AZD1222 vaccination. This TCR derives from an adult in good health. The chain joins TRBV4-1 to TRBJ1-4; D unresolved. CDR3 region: CASSQGTAASTNEKLFF. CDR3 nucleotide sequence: TGCGCCAGCAGCCAGGGAACAGCGGCCTCAACTAATGAAAAACTGTTTTTT.